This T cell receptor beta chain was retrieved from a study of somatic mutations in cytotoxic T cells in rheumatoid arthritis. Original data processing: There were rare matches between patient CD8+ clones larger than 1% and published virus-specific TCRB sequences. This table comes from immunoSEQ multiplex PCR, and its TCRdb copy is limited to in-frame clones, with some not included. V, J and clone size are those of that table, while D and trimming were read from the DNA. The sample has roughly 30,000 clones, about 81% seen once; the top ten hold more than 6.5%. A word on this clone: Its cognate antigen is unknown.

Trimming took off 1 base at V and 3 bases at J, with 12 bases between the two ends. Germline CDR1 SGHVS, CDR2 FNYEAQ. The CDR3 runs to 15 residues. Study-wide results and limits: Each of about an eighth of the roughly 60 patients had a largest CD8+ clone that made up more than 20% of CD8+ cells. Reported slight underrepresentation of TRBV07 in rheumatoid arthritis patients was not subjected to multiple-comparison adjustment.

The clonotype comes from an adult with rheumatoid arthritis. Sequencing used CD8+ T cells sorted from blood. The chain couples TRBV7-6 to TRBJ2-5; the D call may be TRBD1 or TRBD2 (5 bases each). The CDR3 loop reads CASSLEGDPKETQYF. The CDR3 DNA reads TGTGCCAGCAGCTTAGAAGGGGACCCTAAAGAGACCCAGTACTTC.